This TCR beta chain was sequenced in a study of vaccination effects on CD4 cells after COVID-19. Using immunoSEQ multiplex PCR, the repertoire was profiled, and TCRdb retains in-frame clones only, with some absent. The table has tens of thousands of clones, around four fifths seen once. Points on this clone: Antigen: not known.

Points from the study as a whole: Whether induced by infection or by vaccine, clones showed marked clonal contraction late after vaccination.

CDR1 LNHDA and CDR2 SQIVND come from the germline V gene (reference sequence). Trimming shortened V by 5 bases and J by 2 bases, and 11 bases separated the two germline ends. CDR3 length: 14 residues. Antigen-specific CD4+ T cells were first expanded with viral peptide pools by the ViraFEST assay and only then sequenced. CD4+ T cells were isolated after approximately 10 days of culture. Either the BNT162b2 or mRNA-1273 vaccine was given to participants in two doses. The vaccine recipients had no prior SARS-CoV-2 infection, with negative nucleocapsid antibodies. The researchers cultured 1.5 million to 2.5 million PBMC per well with approximately 9.1 IU/ml IL-2 and roughly 10 ug/ml peptides.

The TCR was taken from a human donor who received a COVID-19 vaccine. V usage is TRBV19 and J usage is TRBJ2-3; the D gene is possibly TRBD1 (5 bases). The specimen comprised CD4+ T cells from PBMCs cultured with HCoV-229E spike peptides, sampled after COVID-19 vaccination. The CDR3 is CASSLRQPTDTQYF. The DNA of the CDR3 is TGTGCCAGTAGTCTACGACAGCCCACAGATACGCAGTATTTT.